The next 8 T cell receptor beta chains were all read from a single sample in a study of blood T cell repertoires in COVID-19. Measured with immunoSEQ multiplex PCR; TCRdb has only the in-frame clones, and not every one. The table includes just over 150,000 clones, approximately 80% detected once. The sequencing input was peripheral blood. Every receptor here comes from a woman between 50 and 59 years old with acute or convalescent COVID-19.

V gene TRBV5-4 combines with J gene TRBJ2-7; D perhaps matches TRBD2 (6 bases). CDR3 length equals 15 residues. Looked up from germline, CDR1 is SGHNT and CDR2 is YYREEE (reference sequence). Between the trimmed V and J ends, which lost 5 bases and 0 bases, there was a span of 15 bases. The CDR3 here is CASSPKARDSYEQYF. DNA for the CDR3: TGTGCCAGCAGTCCCAAGGCGCGGGACTCCTACGAGCAGTACTTC.

This rearrangement joins TRBV2 to TRBJ1-6, with TRBD1 matching over 9 bases. Trimming took 4 bases from V and 12 from J; bases not matched to a gene: 7. The CDR3 consists of 14 residues. Per germline, CDR1 SNHLY and CDR2 FYNNEI. CDR3 protein: CASSGGTGYLPLHF. The CDR3 DNA sequence: TGTGCCAGCAGTGGGGGGACAGGGTATTTACCCCTCCACTTT.

This chain links TRBV6-5 with TRBJ2-3; tentatively, D is TRBD1 (6 bases). The CDR3 contains 15 residues. Trimming took 8 bases from V and 2 from J, leaving 17 bases between them. The V gene's germline CDR1 is MNHEY and CDR2 SVGAGI. In DNA, the CDR3 is TGTGCCAGCCCCACGGAGACAGGACTCACAGATACGCAGTATTTT. Protein sequence: CASPTETGLTDTQYF.

This chain links TRBV4-3 with TRBJ1-4; D unclear. Trimming left V 4 bases short and J 8 bases short, with 14 bases between. The CDR3 covers 14 residues. CDR1 is LGHNA, CDR2 YSLEER, per germline. CDR3 DNA sequence: TGCGCCAGCAGCCCCCTTTTGAACAACGAAAAACTGTTTTTT. This gives the protein CASSPLLNNEKLFF.

This chain uses TRBV5-1 with TRBJ1-2; 9 bases fit TRBD1. This CDR3 spans 15 amino acids. With V trimmed by 4 bases and J by 3 bases, 7 bases remained unmatched. CDR1 is SGHRS and CDR2 is YFSETQ in the germline V gene. CDR3 sequence (DNA): TGCGCCAGCAGCCGGGGACAGGGCGCTGACTATGGCTACACCTTC. Its protein is CASSRGQGADYGYTF.

The chain carries TRBV10-2 and TRBJ2-2, with TRBD1 identical over 11 bases. Germline V gene lookup returns CDR1 WSHSY and CDR2 SAAADI. This CDR3 region has 14 residues. Trimming removed 6 bases from V and 5 bases from J; junction bases left unmatched: 2. The CDR3 reads CASRGTGGTGELFF. The CDR3 DNA reads TGCGCCAGCAGGGGGACAGGGGGAACCGGGGAGCTGTTTTTT.

The genes are TRBV5-1 and TRBJ2-7, with 13 bases lining up with TRBD2. Germline-derived CDR1 and CDR2 are SGHRS and YFSETQ. Trimming at V came to 4 bases and at J to 8 bases, leaving 6 bases not matched to a gene. The CDR3 covers 14 residues. DNA for the CDR3: TGCGCCAGCAGCCCCGGACTAGCGGGAGTCCAGCAGTACTTC. As protein: CASSPGLAGVQQYF.

This clone was seen once. CDR3 sequence reads: CATSRTRTSGAEQYF. In DNA, the CDR3 is TGTGCCACCAGCAGAACCCGGACTAGCGGGGCCGAGCAGTACTTC. The rearrangement links TRBV15 to TRBJ2-7; 12 bases are a match to TRBD2. CDR1 is LNHNV and CDR2 is YYDKDF in the germline V gene (reference sequence). The CDR3 sequence is 15 residues long. J was trimmed by 6 bases and V by 2 bases; bases with no gene match: 5.